What follows are 29 T cell receptor beta chains derived from one specimen sequenced in a study of cytomegalovirus exposure and HLA in healthy donors. Amplification used 60 Vbeta primers and 13 Jbeta primers. Profiled with immunoSEQ multiplex PCR; TCRdb holds only in-frame clones, not every one. The sample comprises 100,000 to 150,000 clones, under 70% of which are singletons, and about 1.5% rests with the top ten. The specimen sequenced was PBMCs. The receptors were gathered from a man in his late teens or twenties in good health and CMV-seronegative.

This clone showed up just once. The V call is TRBV27, the J call TRBJ2-7; TRBD2 is a possible D gene (6 bases). Trimming cost V 0 bases and J 12 bases, with 21 bases left between them. Germline V gene data show CDR1 as MNHEY and CDR2 as SMNVEV (reference sequence). The CDR3 contains 15 residues. The CDR3 sequence: CASSLSPGPGESRYF. The CDR3, as DNA: TGTGCCAGCAGTTTATCACCGGGCCCGGGGGAGTCCCGGTACTTC.

The J gene is TRBJ2-7, the V gene TRBV27; 12 positions agree with TRBD2. The CDR3 totals 15 residues. Germline CDR1 reads MNHEY; CDR2 reads SMNVEV (reference sequence). The trim removed 2 bases at V and 2 bases at J, leaving 1 base unmatched. The CDR3 DNA reads as TGTGCCAGCAGTTTAGGACTAGCGGGGACCTACGAGCAGTACTTC. It specifies CASSLGLAGTYEQYF.

Only a few counts were recorded for this clone. The chain joins TRBV19 to TRBJ2-3, with 10 bases aligning to TRBD2. The CDR3 is 15 amino acids. V shed 6 bases and J 4 bases; nucleotides not matched to a gene: 7. In germline, CDR1 is LNHDA, CDR2 SQIVND (reference sequence). CDR3 protein: CASRSGGARPDTQYF. In DNA form, the CDR3 reads TGTGCCAGTAGGAGCGGGGGGGCCCGCCCAGATACGCAGTATTTT.

The genes are TRBV28 and TRBJ2-5, with D uncertain. Trimming removed 3 bases from V and 1 base from J, with 6 bases in between. Germline V gives CDR1 MDHEN, CDR2 SYDVKM. The CDR3 is made up of 13 amino acids. The CDR3 loop is CASSFYGQETQYF. CDR3 DNA sequence: TGTGCCAGCAGTTTCTATGGCCAAGAGACCCAGTACTTC.

CDR3 DNA sequence: TGCGCCAGCAGTCACCTACAGGACTCTGGAAACACCATATATTTT. This translates into CASSHLQDSGNTIYF. The chain employs TRBV23-1 and TRBJ1-3; TRBD1 is a possible D gene (5 bases). TRBV23-1 is an ORF; its function is uncertain. This CDR3 spans 15 amino acids. Deletions cut 3 bases from V and 0 bases from J, with 9 bases between.

The CDR3 region has the DNA TGTGCCTGGAGTACAGGGGATTACGGTCAGCCCCAGCATTTT. Amino acid sequence: CAWSTGDYGQPQHF. The J gene is TRBJ1-5, the V gene TRBV30, with 7 bases that match TRBD1. With V trimmed by 2 bases and J by 6 bases, 7 bases remained unmatched. Germline V gene sequence: CDR1 GTSNPN, CDR2 SVGIG (reference sequence). The CDR3 is 14 amino acids.

The genes are TRBV11-2 and TRBJ2-4; the D gene is possibly TRBD2 (5 bases). The ends were cut back, 1 base at V and 9 bases at J, with 13 bases in the middle. Per the germline V gene, CDR1 is SGHAT and CDR2 is FQNNGV. The length of the CDR3 is 14 residues. This chain's CDR3 is CASSLVLFGGIQYF. Here the CDR3 DNA reads TGTGCCAGCAGCTTAGTCCTATTTGGAGGCATTCAGTACTTC.

The genes are TRBV5-1 and TRBJ1-1, with 8 bases matching TRBD1. The CDR3 loop spans 16 amino acids. Per the germline V gene, CDR1 is SGHRS and CDR2 is YFSETQ. V was clipped by 7 bases and J by 0 bases; unmatched bases: 11. The CDR3 region has the DNA TGCGCCAGCTCTAACAGGGGGACGCGCATGAACACTGAAGCTTTCTTT. Its translation: CASSNRGTRMNTEAFF.

The J gene is TRBJ1-4, the V gene TRBV29-1; 7 nucleotides align to TRBD1. After removal of 6 bases from V and 12 bases from J, the junction contained 13 bases not matched to a gene. The CDR3 extends over 13 amino acids. Germline values: CDR1 SQVTM, CDR2 ANQGSEA. CDR3 sequence: CSVVRSGGEELFF. CDR3 nucleotides: TGCAGCGTGGTTCGTTCAGGGGGAGAAGAACTGTTTTTT. The full variable domain, completed using reference TRBV29-1 and TRBJ1-4, is SAVISQKPSRDICQRGTSLTIQCQVDSQVTMMFWYRQQPGQSLTLIATANQGSEATYESGFVIDKFPISRPNLTFSTLTVSNMSPEDSSIYLCSVVRSGGEELFFGSGTQLSVL.

This chain connects TRBV6-6 to TRBJ2-7; D is possibly TRBD1 (6 bases). The CDR3 spans 12 residues. Germline V gene sequence: CDR1 MNHNY, CDR2 SVGAGI (reference sequence). Trimming removed 6 bases from V and 7 bases from J, with 13 bases in between. The CDR3 DNA is TGTGCCAGCAGACCCGGGACACCAGAGCAGTACTTC. This encodes CASRPGTPEQYF.

This clone was seen more than once but under ten times. The rearrangement joins TRBV19 to TRBJ1-2; 7 bases agree with TRBD1. V trimming: 5 bases; J trimming: 4 bases; junction bases outside the gene matches: 1. CDR1 and CDR2 from the germline V gene are LNHDA and SQIVND (reference sequence). The CDR3 has 12 residues. The CDR3 loop reads CASSSGGYGYTF. In nucleotides, the CDR3 is TGTGCCAGTAGTTCAGGGGGCTATGGCTACACCTTC.

Comments on this clone: At one of its ends the junction is not consistent with the germline gene, which may arise from a read error. The chain recombines TRBV5-1 with TRBJ2-7; 9 bases are shared with TRBD2. Germline CDR1 is SGHRS and CDR2 is YFSETQ. The CDR3 loop spans 16 amino acids. Here the CDR3 reads CARSLGPSGISYEQYF. For the CDR3, the DNA is TGCGCCCGCAGCTTGGGGCCTAGCGGGATATCCTACGAGCAGTACTTC.

This chain links TRBV6-1 with TRBJ2-3; tentatively, D is TRBD2 (6 bases). CDR1 is MNHNS and CDR2 is SASEGT in the germline V gene. The CDR3 extends over 15 amino acids. The V end lost 7 bases, the J end lost 4 bases, and 18 bases lay between the germline ends. The CDR3 loop reads CASISIRERADTQYF. Here the CDR3 DNA reads TGTGCCAGCATCTCTATCCGGGAGAGAGCAGATACGCAGTATTTT.

This clone was detected only once. The chain has TRBV10-3 and TRBJ2-3, with D possibly TRBD1 on 6 matching bases. This CDR3 has 15 residues. V was pared by 10 bases and J by 5 bases, with 22 bases between. Germline loops: CDR1 ENHRY, CDR2 SYGVKD. In nucleotides, the CDR3 is TGTGCCACCGAAAATGGGGGCCAAGTCCTAGATACGCAGTATTTT. The encoded protein is CATENGGQVLDTQYF.

This clone is a singleton in its sample. This sequence joins TRBV21-1 and TRBJ2-5; the table's D call, TRBD2, was not checked against the DNA. TRBV21-1 counts as a pseudogene. This CDR3 spans 16 amino acids. CDR3 sequence reads: CASSTLAGGLRETQYF. CDR3 DNA sequence: TGTGCCAGCAGCACTCTAGCGGGAGGGCTTCGGGAGACCCAGTACTTC.

The rearrangement joins TRBV5-6 to TRBJ1-2; D remains ambiguous. Trimming removed 0 bases from V and 4 bases from J, with 13 bases in between. This CDR3 is built from 15 residues. Germline lookup yields CDR1 SGHDT and CDR2 YYEEEE. The CDR3 is CASSLAAGMIYGYTF. CDR3 nucleotide sequence: TGTGCCAGCAGCTTGGCGGCAGGCATGATCTATGGCTACACCTTC. Looking up the rest from reference TRBV5-6 and TRBJ1-2 gives the full variable domain: DAGVTQSPTHLIKTRGQQVTLRCSPKSGHDTVSWYQQALGQGPQFIFQYYEEEERQRGNFPDRFSGHQFPNYSSELNVNALLLGDSALYLCASSLAAGMIYGYTFGSGTRLTVV.

This chain joins TRBV6-1 and TRBJ2-3; D uncertain. V lost 8 bases and J 2 bases, leaving 11 bases between the germline ends. This CDR3 region has 13 residues. CDR1 is MNHNS, CDR2 SASEGT, per germline. CDR3 amino acids: CASVLQVTDTQYF. The CDR3 DNA sequence: TGTGCCAGCGTCCTGCAGGTCACAGATACGCAGTATTTT.

There are a few counts of this clone. This CDR3 is CASSLSVTGYGYTF. CDR3 coding DNA: TGTGCCAGCAGTTTAAGTGTGACAGGGTATGGCTACACCTTC. V and J are TRBV27 and TRBJ1-2; 7 nucleotides align to TRBD1. Germline CDR1 is MNHEY and CDR2 is SMNVEV (reference sequence). This CDR3 is 14 amino acids long. Trimming removed 2 bases from V and 5 bases from J; junction bases left unmatched: 5.

The rearrangement links TRBV5-1 to TRBJ1-6; TRBD1 might be the D (5 bases). Germline CDR1 SGHRS, CDR2 YFSETQ. V was clipped by 0 bases and J by 10 bases, with 11 bases between them. The CDR3 is made up of 14 amino acids. CDR3 in DNA: TGCGCCAGCAGCTTGGAAGGGGCGAAGTCACCCCTCCACTTT. It specifies CASSLEGAKSPLHF.

The chain is built from TRBV21-1 and TRBJ2-7; TRBD1 is taken as the D call from the table, unchecked against the DNA. TRBV21-1 counts as a pseudogene. The length of the CDR3 is 15 residues. In DNA form, the CDR3 reads TGTGCCAGCAGCCAATACCGGGACAGGGTCCACGAGCAGTACTTC. Translating it yields CASSQYRDRVHEQYF.

This clone was detected only a few times. The chain joins TRBV28 to TRBJ2-3, with TRBD2 matching 7 bases. Germline V gene sequence: CDR1 MDHEN, CDR2 SYDVKM. V lost 3 bases and J lost 3; bases outside the gene matches: 12. The CDR3 runs to 17 residues. The CDR3 DNA sequence: TGTGCCAGCAGTTTGGGGGGGTTGGCGGGGGTAACAGATACGCAGTATTTT. Residues: CASSLGGLAGVTDTQYF.

This rearrangement joins TRBV7-2 to TRBJ2-7, with D tentatively TRBD2 (6 bases). In germline, CDR1 is SGHTA, CDR2 FQGNSA. Trimming cost V 8 bases and J 4 bases, with 18 bases left between them. The CDR3 runs 14 residues. The CDR3 sequence: CASSRDLTGYEQYF. In nucleotides, the CDR3 is TGTGCCAGCTCCCGGGACTTGACCGGATACGAGCAGTACTTC.

The V and J genes are TRBV11-2 and TRBJ2-7, with no clear D. Germline V gene lookup returns CDR1 SGHAT and CDR2 FQNNGV. The CDR3 totals 13 residues. The V and J ends lost 2 bases and 4 bases respectively, with 9 bases between them. The CDR3 region is CASSLRWSYEQYF. CDR3 in DNA: TGTGCCAGCAGCTTACGGTGGAGTTACGAGCAGTACTTC.

The chain couples TRBV19 to TRBJ1-1; a possible D gene is TRBD1 (6 bases). CDR1 and CDR2 from the germline V gene are LNHDA and SQIVND (reference sequence). The CDR3 is 12 amino acids. Trimming pared 3 bases from V and 7 bases from J, leaving 9 bases between. The CDR3 nucleotides read TGTGCCAGTAGTATTAGGGGGTTTGAAGCTTTCTTT. Translation: CASSIRGFEAFF. Based on the CDR3 plus reference TRBV19 and TRBJ1-1, the full variable domain is DGGITQSPKYLFRKEGQNVTLSCEQNLNHDAMYWYRQDPGQGLRLIYYSQIVNDFQKGDIAEGYSVSREKKESFPLTVTSAQKNPTAFYLCASSIRGFEAFFGQGTRLTVV.

V gene TRBV20-1 combines with J gene TRBJ1-1, with D unclear. V lost 7 bases, J lost 4 bases, and 4 bases lay in between. Germline assignment: CDR1 DFQATT and CDR2 SNEGSKA (reference sequence). This CDR3 has 9 residues. CDR3 DNA: TGCAGTGGGGCCACTGAAGCTTTCTTT. This gives the protein CSGATEAFF.

The CDR3 bases are TGTGCCAGCAGCTTAATGCAGGGTAACTACAATGAGCAGTTCTTC. It yields the protein CASSLMQGNYNEQFF. The chain has TRBV5-4 and TRBJ2-1; D might be TRBD1 (5 bases). Germline loops: CDR1 SGHNT, CDR2 YYREEE (reference sequence). The V end was cut by 2 bases, the J end by 3 bases, with 12 bases between. This CDR3 is 15 amino acids long.

This rearrangement joins TRBV19 to TRBJ1-5; 9 bases map to TRBD1. The CDR3 length is 16 residues. V lost 6 bases, J lost 6 bases, and 12 bases stayed unmatched. CDR1 and CDR2 from the germline V gene are LNHDA and SQIVND (reference sequence). In DNA, the CDR3 is TGTGCCAGTAGATCACGGGGGACAGGGTATTTTCAGCCCCAGCATTTT. Protein product: CASRSRGTGYFQPQHF.

The chain employs TRBV14 and TRBJ1-2; 11 bases line up with TRBD1. From germline, CDR1 is SGHDN and CDR2 FVKESK. The V segment lost 1 base and the J segment 7 bases; nucleotides outside the gene matches: 5. The CDR3 sequence is 15 residues long. The CDR3 region has the DNA TGTGCCAGCAGCCAAGTCGGACAGGGGGCTCGTGGCTACACCTTC. Translated: CASSQVGQGARGYTF. Combining the CDR3 with reference TRBV14 and TRBJ1-2 gives the whole variable domain EAGVTQFPSHSVIEKGQTVTLRCDPISGHDNLYWYRRVMGKEIKFLLHFVKESKQDESGMPNNRFLAERTGGTYSTLKVQPAELEDSGVYFCASSQVGQGARGYTFGSGTRLTVV.

The chain employs TRBV9 and TRBJ2-3; 11 positions agree with TRBD1. V lost 2 bases to trimming and J lost 3 bases; unmatched junction nucleotides: 11. Germline V CDR1 and CDR2: SGDLS, YYNGEE. The CDR3 has 18 amino acids. For the CDR3, the DNA is TGTGCCAGCAGCGTCAAAGGCCTAGGACAGGGGGCAACAGATACGCAGTATTTT. Protein product: CASSVKGLGQGATDTQYF.